This note documents a single T cell receptor beta chain sequence. Its antigen remains unknown. Produced via immunoSEQ multiplex PCR; TCRdb's table is partial and in-frame only. This table has about 1,900,000 clones, about 95% appearing once. The data were taken from a study of shared clonotypes between healthy human individuals. Study-level information: With ages of 18 to 49, the donors were a couple of women and a few men. There were three CD4 naive, three CD4 memory, two CD8 naive and one CD8 memory plates per donor. General observations from the study: Clonotypes which were not shared had lower generation probabilities than clonotypes that all four donors shared.

The CDR3 is made up of 16 amino acids. Germline CDR1 and CDR2: PRHDT and FYEKMQ (reference sequence). The junction had 7 bases not matched to a gene; V was cut back by 4 bases and J by 6 bases. CD45RO-negative, CCR7-selected cells formed the naive CD8 fraction, which excluded terminally differentiated effector memory CD45RA+ cells. This receptor was identified in a man aged 18 to 29 in good health. What was sequenced was naive CD8+ T cells sorted from blood. The chain employs TRBV13 and TRBJ1-6; 9 bases are a match to TRBD1. CDR3 amino acids: CASSWDRVDFNSPLHF. The CDR3 nucleotides are TGTGCCAGCAGCTGGGACAGGGTGGACTTTAATTCACCCCTCCACTTT.